This T cell receptor beta chain was captured in a study of blood T cell repertoires in COVID-19. Method: immunoSEQ multiplex PCR; TCRdb's copy keeps in-frame clones and lacks some. The sample has more than 75,000 clones, 85% to 90% seen once. The CDR3 extends over 15 amino acids. Trimming took 5 bases from V and 8 from J; bases not matched to a gene: 11. Germline assignment: CDR1 SGHAT and CDR2 FQNNGV. The origin of this receptor is an elderly woman with acute or convalescent COVID-19. Sequencing used peripheral blood. The rearrangement links TRBV11-2 to TRBJ2-4; 8 bases agree with TRBD2. CDR3 coding DNA: TGTGCCAGCAGCCCTTTCAGCGGGAGAAGGGACATTCAGTACTTC. This sequence encodes CASSPFSGRRDIQYF.